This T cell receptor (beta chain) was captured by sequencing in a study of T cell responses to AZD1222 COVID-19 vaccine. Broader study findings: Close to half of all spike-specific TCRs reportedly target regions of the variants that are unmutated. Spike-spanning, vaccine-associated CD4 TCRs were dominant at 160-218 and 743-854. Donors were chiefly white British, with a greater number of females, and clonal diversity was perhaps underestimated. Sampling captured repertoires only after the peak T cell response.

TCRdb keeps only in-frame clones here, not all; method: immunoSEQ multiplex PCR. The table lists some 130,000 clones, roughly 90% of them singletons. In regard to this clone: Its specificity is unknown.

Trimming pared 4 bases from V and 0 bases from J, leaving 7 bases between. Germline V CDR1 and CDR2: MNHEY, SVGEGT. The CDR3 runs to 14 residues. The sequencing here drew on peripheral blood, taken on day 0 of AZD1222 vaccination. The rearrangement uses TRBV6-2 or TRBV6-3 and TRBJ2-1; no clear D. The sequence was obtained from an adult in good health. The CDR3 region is CASSWISSYNEQFF. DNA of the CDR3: TGTGCCAGCAGTTGGATAAGCTCCTACAATGAGCAGTTCTTC.